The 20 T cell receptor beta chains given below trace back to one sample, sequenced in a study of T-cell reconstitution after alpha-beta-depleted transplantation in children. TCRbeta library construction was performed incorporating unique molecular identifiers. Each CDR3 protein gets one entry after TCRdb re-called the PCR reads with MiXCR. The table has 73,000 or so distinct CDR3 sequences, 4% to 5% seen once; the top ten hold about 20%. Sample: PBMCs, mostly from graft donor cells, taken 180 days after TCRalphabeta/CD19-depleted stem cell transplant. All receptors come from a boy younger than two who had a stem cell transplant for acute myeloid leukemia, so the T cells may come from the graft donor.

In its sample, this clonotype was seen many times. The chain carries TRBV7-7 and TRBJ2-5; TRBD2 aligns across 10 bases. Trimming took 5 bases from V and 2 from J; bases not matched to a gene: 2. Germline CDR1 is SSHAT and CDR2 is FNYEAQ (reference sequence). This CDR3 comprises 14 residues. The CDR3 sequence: CASSAGLAQETQYF. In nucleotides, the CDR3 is TGTGCCAGCAGCGCGGGACTAGCGCAAGAGACCCAGTACTTC.

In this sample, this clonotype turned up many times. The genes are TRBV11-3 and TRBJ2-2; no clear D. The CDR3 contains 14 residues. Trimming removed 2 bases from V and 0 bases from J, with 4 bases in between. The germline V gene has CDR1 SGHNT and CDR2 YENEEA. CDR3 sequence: CASSLLPNTGELFF. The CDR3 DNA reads TGTGCCAGCAGCTTACTCCCGAACACCGGGGAGCTGTTTTTT.

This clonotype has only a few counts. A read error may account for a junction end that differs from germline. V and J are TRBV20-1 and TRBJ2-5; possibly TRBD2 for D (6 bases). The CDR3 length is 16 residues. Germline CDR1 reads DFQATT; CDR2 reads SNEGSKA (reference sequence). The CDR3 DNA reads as TGCTGTGCTAGCAGGGACTTCGCCCTATTTCAAGAGACCCAGTACTTC. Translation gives CCASRDFALFQETQYF.

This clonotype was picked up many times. CDR3 DNA: TGTGCCAGCAGCCCACCGGGTGGTTACCCTAAGTACTTC. It codes for CASSPPGGYPKYF. The chain combines TRBV21-1 with TRBJ2-4; the table's D call, TRBD1, was not checked against the DNA. TRBV21-1 is reported as a pseudogene. The CDR3 covers 13 residues.

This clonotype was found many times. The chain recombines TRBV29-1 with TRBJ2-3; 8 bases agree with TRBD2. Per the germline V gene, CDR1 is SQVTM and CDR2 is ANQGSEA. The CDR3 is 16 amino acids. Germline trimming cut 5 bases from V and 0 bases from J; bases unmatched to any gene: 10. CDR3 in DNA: TGCAGCGTTATCACCCTAGCGGGCACTAGCACAGATACGCAGTATTTT. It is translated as CSVITLAGTSTDTQYF.

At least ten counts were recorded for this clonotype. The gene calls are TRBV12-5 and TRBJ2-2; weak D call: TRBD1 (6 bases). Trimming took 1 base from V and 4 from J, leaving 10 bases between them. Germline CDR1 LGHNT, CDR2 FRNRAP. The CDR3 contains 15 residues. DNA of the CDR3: TGTGCTAGTGGTTTGGAACAGGGTAGCACCGGGGAGCTGTTTTTT. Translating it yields CASGLEQGSTGELFF.

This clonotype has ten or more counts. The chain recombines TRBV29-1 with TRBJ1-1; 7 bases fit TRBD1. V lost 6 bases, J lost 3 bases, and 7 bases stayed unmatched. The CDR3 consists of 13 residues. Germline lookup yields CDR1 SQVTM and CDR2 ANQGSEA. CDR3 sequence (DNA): TGCAGCGTCGACAGGGCAGGGGACACTGAAGCTTTCTTT. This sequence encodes CSVDRAGDTEAFF.

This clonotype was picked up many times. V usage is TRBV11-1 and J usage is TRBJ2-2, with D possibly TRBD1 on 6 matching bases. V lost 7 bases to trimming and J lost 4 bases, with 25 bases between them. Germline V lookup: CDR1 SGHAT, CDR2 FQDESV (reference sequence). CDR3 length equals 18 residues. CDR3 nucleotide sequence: TGTGCCAGCAAGGAGCTACGAGGACAAAAAGGGGGCACCGGGGAGCTGTTTTTT. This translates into CASKELRGQKGGTGELFF.

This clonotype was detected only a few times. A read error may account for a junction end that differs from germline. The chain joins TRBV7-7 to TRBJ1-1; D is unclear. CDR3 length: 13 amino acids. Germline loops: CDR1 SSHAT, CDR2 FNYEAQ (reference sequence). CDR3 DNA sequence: TGTGCCGGCAGCTTAGTCCCGAACACTGAAGCTTTCTTT. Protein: CAGSLVPNTEAFF.

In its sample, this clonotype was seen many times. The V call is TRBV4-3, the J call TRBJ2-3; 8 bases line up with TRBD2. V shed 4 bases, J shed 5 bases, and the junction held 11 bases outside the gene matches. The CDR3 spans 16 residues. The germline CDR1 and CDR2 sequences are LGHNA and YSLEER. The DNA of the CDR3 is TGCGCCAGCAGCCCTTACGGGGGGGCCGGAGGAGATACGCAGTATTTT. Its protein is CASSPYGGAGGDTQYF.

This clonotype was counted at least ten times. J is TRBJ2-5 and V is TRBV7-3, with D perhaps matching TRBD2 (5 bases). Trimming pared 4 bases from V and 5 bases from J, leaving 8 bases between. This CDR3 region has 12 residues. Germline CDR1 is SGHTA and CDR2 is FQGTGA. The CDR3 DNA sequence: TGTGCCAGCAGCTCCCCGGGGGAGACCCAGTACTTC. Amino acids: CASSSPGETQYF. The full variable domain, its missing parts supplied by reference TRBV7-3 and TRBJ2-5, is GAGVSQTPSNKVTEKGKYVELRCDPISGHTALYWYRQSLGQGPEFLIYFQGTGAADDSGLPNDRFFAVRPEGSVSTLKIQRTERGDSAVYLCASSSPGETQYFGPGTRLLVL.

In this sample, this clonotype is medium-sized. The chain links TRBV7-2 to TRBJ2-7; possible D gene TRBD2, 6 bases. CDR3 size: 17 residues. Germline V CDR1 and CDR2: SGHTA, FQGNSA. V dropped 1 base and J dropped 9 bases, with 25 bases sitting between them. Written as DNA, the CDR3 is TGTGCCAGCAGCTTAGGGGGATCGGCGGGGACCTTAGGAGGGCAGTACTTC. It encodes CASSLGGSAGTLGGQYF.

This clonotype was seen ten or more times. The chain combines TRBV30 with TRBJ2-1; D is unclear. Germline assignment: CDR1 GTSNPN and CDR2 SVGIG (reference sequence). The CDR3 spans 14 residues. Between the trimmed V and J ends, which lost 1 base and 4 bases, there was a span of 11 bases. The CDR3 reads CAWSAPTPYNEQFF. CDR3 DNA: TGTGCCTGGAGTGCACCTACCCCGTACAATGAGCAGTTCTTC.

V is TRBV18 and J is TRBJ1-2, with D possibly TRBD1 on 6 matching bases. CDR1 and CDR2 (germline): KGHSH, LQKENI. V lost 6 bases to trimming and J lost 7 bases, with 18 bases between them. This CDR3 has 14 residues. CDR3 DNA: TGTGCCAGCTCTCGCGACAGGTACGAGGGTGGCTACACCTTC. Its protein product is CASSRDRYEGGYTF.

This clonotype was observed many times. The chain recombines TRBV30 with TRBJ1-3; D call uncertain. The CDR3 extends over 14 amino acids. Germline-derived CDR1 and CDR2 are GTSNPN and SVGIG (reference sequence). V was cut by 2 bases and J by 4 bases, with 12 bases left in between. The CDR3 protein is CAWSPKPHGNTIYF. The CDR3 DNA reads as TGTGCCTGGAGTCCAAAACCCCACGGAAACACCATATATTTT. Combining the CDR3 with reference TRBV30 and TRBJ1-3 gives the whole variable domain SQTIHQWPATLVQPVGSPLSLECTVEGTSNPNLYWYRQAAGRGLQLLFYSVGIGQISSEVPQNLSASRPQDRQFILSSKKLLLSDSGFYLCAWSPKPHGNTIYFGEGSWLTVV.

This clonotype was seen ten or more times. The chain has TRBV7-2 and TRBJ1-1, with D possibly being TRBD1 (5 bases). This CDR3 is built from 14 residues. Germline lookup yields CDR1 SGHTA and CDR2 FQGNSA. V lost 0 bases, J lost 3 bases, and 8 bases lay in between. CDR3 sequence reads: CASSLAGTHTEAFF. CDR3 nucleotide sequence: TGTGCCAGCAGCTTAGCGGGGACCCACACTGAAGCTTTCTTT.

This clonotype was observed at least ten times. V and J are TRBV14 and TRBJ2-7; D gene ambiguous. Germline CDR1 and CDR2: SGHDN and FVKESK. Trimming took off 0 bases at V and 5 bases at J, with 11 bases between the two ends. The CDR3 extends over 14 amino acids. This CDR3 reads CASSQDLTGHEQYF. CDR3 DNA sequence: TGTGCCAGCAGCCAAGATTTAACGGGCCACGAGCAGTACTTC.

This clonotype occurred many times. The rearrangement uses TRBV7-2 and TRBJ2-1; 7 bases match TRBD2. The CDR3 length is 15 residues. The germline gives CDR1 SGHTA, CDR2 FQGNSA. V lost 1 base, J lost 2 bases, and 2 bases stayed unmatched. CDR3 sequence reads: CASSLVSGTYNEQFF. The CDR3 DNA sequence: TGTGCCAGCAGCTTAGTGAGCGGGACCTACAATGAGCAGTTCTTC.

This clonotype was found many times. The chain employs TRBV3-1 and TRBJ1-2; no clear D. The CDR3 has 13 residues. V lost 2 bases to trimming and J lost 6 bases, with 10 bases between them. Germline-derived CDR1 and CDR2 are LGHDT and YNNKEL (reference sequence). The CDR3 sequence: CASSQNRQDGYTF. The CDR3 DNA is TGTGCCAGCAGCCAAAACAGACAAGATGGCTACACCTTC.

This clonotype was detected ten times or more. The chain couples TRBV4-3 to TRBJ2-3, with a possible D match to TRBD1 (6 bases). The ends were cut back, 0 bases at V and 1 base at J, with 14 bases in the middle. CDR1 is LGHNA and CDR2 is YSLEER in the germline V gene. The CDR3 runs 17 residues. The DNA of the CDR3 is TGCGCCAGCAGCCAAGATAGGGCAGGGGCTGGCACAGATACGCAGTATTTT. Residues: CASSQDRAGAGTDTQYF.